The T cell receptor (beta chain) described here comes from a study of cytomegalovirus exposure and HLA in healthy donors. In the study overall: Earlier, about 180 million T cells were analyzed, and about 100 million unique TCR beta sequences were found among them.

It was with 60 Vbeta and 13 Jbeta primers that the PCR ran. Here immunoSEQ multiplex PCR was the method, and the copy in TCRdb shows in-frame clones only, minus some. The repertoire consists of fewer than 350,000 clones, with around 90% occurring once and the leading ten covering approximately 2.2%. As concerns this clone: Germline and junction disagree at one end, which may indicate a read error. Other DNA variants within this sample encode the same CDR3.

Germline loops: CDR1 MGHDK, CDR2 SYGVNS. The CDR3 runs 15 residues. The chain joins TRBV25-1 to TRBJ1-6, with 7 positions matching TRBD1. The receptor was isolated from a woman aged 18-35 years in good health and CMV-seronegative. Material for sequencing was PBMCs. The CDR3 region has the DNA TGTGCCAGCAGTGAGGACAGGATTATTAATTCCCCCCTCCACTTT. Protein sequence: CASSEDRIINSPLHF.